These 20 T cell receptor beta chains share one sample of origin, sequenced in a study of blood T cell repertoires in COVID-19 (dated by TCRdb to about 2020). The library was generated by the immunoSEQ multiplex PCR assay. TCRdb stores this immuneACCESS table with in-frame sequences only. Part of the clones is absent; in the studies checked, under half of the shortfall reflects unresolved V genes, and no reason is known for the rest. The sample table lists some 370,000 clones, approximately 88% of them with a count of one. The biggest ten clones account for 0.95% to 1.5% of the sample. Sample: peripheral blood. All receptors come from a man between 35 and 55 years old with acute or convalescent COVID-19.

J is TRBJ2-1 and V is TRBV29-1, with 14 bases that match TRBD2. Looked up from germline, CDR1 is SQVTM and CDR2 is ANQGSEA. V lost 3 bases, J lost 1 base, and 17 bases stayed unmatched. The CDR3 spans 21 residues. The CDR3 coding sequence is TGCAGCGTTGAGGACTCGGGACTAGCGGGAGTTGGTGGGAAATCCTACAATGAGCAGTTCTTC. As protein: CSVEDSGLAGVGGKSYNEQFF.

In its sample, this clone was seen once. The chain couples TRBV7-8 to TRBJ1-1; tentatively, D is TRBD1 (6 bases). Trimming removed 6 bases from V and 0 bases from J, with 14 bases in between. This CDR3 has 15 residues. Germline CDR1 reads SGHVS; CDR2 reads FQNEAQ. For the CDR3, the DNA is TGTGCCAGCAGTCAGGGGTTAGGGATGAACACTGAAGCTTTCTTT. This codes for CASSQGLGMNTEAFF.

This clone was found once. The genes are TRBV5-1 and TRBJ2-1; TRBD2 matches 9 bases. Germline loops: CDR1 SGHRS, CDR2 YFSETQ. The CDR3 loop spans 16 amino acids. Unmatched junction bases numbered 4, after V lost 3 bases and J lost 0 bases. CDR3 loop: CASSSTSGLSYNEQFF. The DNA for the CDR3 is TGCGCCAGCAGCTCGACTAGCGGACTCTCCTACAATGAGCAGTTCTTC.

This chain uses TRBV3-1 (or the pseudogene TRBV3-2) with TRBJ2-5, with 9 bases identical to TRBD2. This CDR3 region has 15 residues. V trimming: 5 bases; J trimming: 4 bases; junction bases outside the gene matches: 8. Germline V lookup: CDR1 LGHDT, CDR2 YNNKEL (reference sequence). CDR3 DNA: TGTGCCAGCAGCGCACCGGGACTAGCTACAGAGACCCAGTACTTC. Amino acids: CASSAPGLATETQYF.

The chain is built from TRBV5-6 and TRBJ1-5, with 8 bases identical to TRBD1. Germline assignment: CDR1 SGHDT and CDR2 YYEEEE. The J segment lost 7 bases and the V segment lost 1 base, leaving 7 bases of the junction unmatched. The CDR3 contains 15 residues. The CDR3 coding sequence is TGTGCCAGCAGCTTGAGTAGACAGGGGACCCAGCCCCAGCATTTT. Protein sequence: CASSLSRQGTQPQHF.

The V gene is TRBV14, the J gene TRBJ2-7; weak D call: TRBD2 (5 bases). The CDR3 consists of 14 residues. Germline V gene sequence: CDR1 SGHDN, CDR2 FVKESK. Trimming removed 4 bases at V and 4 bases at J, with 14 bases between. The CDR3 bases are TGTGCCAGCAGCCCTTTCGGGGTCCAATACGAGCAGTACTTC. As protein: CASSPFGVQYEQYF.

The chain carries TRBV28 and TRBJ2-5; 9 bases are shared with TRBD2. The CDR3 has 16 amino acids. The V gene end was trimmed by 7 bases and the J gene end by 2 bases; junction bases not matched to a gene: 11. The germline V gene has CDR1 MDHEN and CDR2 SYDVKM. CDR3 in amino acids: CASTDQGRGGQETQYF. Written as DNA, the CDR3 is TGTGCCAGCACCGACCAGGGGCGGGGGGGTCAAGAGACCCAGTACTTC.

This clone appeared a few times. The chain carries TRBV4-1 and TRBJ2-1, with 9 bases matching TRBD2. V lost 4 bases and J lost 5; bases outside the gene matches: 9. The germline V gene has CDR1 MGHRA and CDR2 YSYEKL. The CDR3 sequence is 16 residues long. Here the CDR3 reads CASSPAGLAGNNEQFF. The CDR3 DNA follows: TGCGCCAGCAGCCCGGCCGGGCTAGCGGGAAACAATGAGCAGTTCTTC.

The rearrangement joins TRBV5-1 to TRBJ2-7; TRBD1 matches 7 bases. The germline V gene encodes CDR1 SGHRS and CDR2 YFSETQ. This CDR3 comprises 13 residues. The V gene end was trimmed by 3 bases and the J gene end by 6 bases; junction bases not matched to a gene: 6. The CDR3 loop reads CASSSDRPTEQYF. In DNA, the CDR3 is TGCGCCAGCAGCTCGGACAGGCCTACCGAGCAGTACTTC.

The gene calls are TRBV6-6 and TRBJ1-2; 8 nucleotides agree with TRBD1. V lost 9 bases to trimming and J lost 6 bases; unmatched junction nucleotides: 12. Germline V gene lookup returns CDR1 MNHNY and CDR2 SVGAGI (reference sequence). The CDR3 length is 14 residues. As DNA, the CDR3 is TGTGCCAGTTTTAATGGGGCAGGGGGCCATGGCTACACCTTC. It yields the protein CASFNGAGGHGYTF.

The chain links TRBV6-2 or TRBV6-3 to TRBJ2-3; no firm D call. With 0 bases removed from V and 5 bases from J, the gap between germline ends came to 21 bases. This CDR3 has 18 residues. In germline, CDR1 is MNHEY, CDR2 SVGEGT. CDR3 nucleotide sequence: TGTGCCAGCAGTTACTCGATTTTGAATATAGAAGTAGTAGATACGCAGTATTTT. Encoded protein: CASSYSILNIEVVDTQYF.

V gene TRBV28 combines with J gene TRBJ1-2; no firm D call. This CDR3 region has 14 residues. Germline V lookup: CDR1 MDHEN, CDR2 SYDVKM. The ends were cut back, 6 bases at V and 7 bases at J, with 18 bases in the middle. The CDR3 bases are TGTGCCAGCAGCCGGGAGTGGGGAGGAGGTGGCTACACCTTC. It specifies CASSREWGGGGYTF.

V gene TRBV5-1 combines with J gene TRBJ2-5; no reliable D call. The CDR3 spans 14 residues. Trimming took off 0 bases at V and 4 bases at J, with 10 bases between the two ends. The germline gives CDR1 SGHRS, CDR2 YFSETQ. CDR3 in amino acids: CASSLGPRGETQYF. Here the CDR3 DNA reads TGCGCCAGCAGCTTGGGTCCTCGCGGAGAGACCCAGTACTTC.

The chain uses TRBV28 and TRBJ1-5; D gene uncertain. Trimming left V 2 bases short and J 1 base short, with 6 bases between. The CDR3 is 14 amino acids. Germline loops: CDR1 MDHEN, CDR2 SYDVKM. The CDR3 nucleotides read TGTGCCAGCAGTTTACAAGCGAGCAATCAGCCCCAGCATTTT. Amino acid sequence: CASSLQASNQPQHF.

This sequence joins TRBV5-1 and TRBJ1-2, with 8 bases that match TRBD1. The CDR3 has 15 amino acids. Germline lookup yields CDR1 SGHRS and CDR2 YFSETQ. V lost 1 base, J lost 6 bases, and 8 bases stayed unmatched. CDR3 bases: TGCGCCAGCAGCTTGAGCCATCCAGGGGGCGATGGCTACACCTTC. Translation: CASSLSHPGGDGYTF. The full variable domain, in which reference TRBV5-1 and TRBJ1-2 provide the parts outside the CDR3, is KAGVTQTPRYLIKTRGQQVTLSCSPISGHRSVSWYQQTPGQGLQFLFEYFSETQRNKGNFPGRFSGRQFSNSRSEMNVSTLELGDSALYLCASSLSHPGGDGYTFGSGTRLTVV.

This chain uses TRBV11-2 with TRBJ1-3; 9 bases line up with TRBD1. From germline, CDR1 is SGHAT and CDR2 FQNNGV. The CDR3 spans 15 residues. Losses at the gene ends were 6 bases for V and 2 bases for J; bases not matched to a gene: 5. CDR3 residues: CASRSTGGPGNTIYF. The CDR3 bases are TGTGCCAGCAGATCCACAGGGGGCCCTGGAAACACCATATATTTT.

The sample holds one count of this clone. The genes are TRBV7-9 and TRBJ1-2; 8 bases are shared with TRBD1. The CDR3 is made up of 14 amino acids. The J segment lost 4 bases and the V segment lost 4 bases, leaving 5 bases of the junction unmatched. From germline, CDR1 is SEHNR and CDR2 FQNEAQ (reference sequence). The DNA of the CDR3 is TGTGCCAGCAGCTACAGGGGGTTAGGCTATGGCTACACCTTC. It is translated as CASSYRGLGYGYTF.

The table lists this clone with a count of one. J is TRBJ1-3 and V is TRBV28; 8 bases match TRBD1. Trimming at V came to 5 bases and at J to 8 bases, leaving 8 bases not matched to a gene. The CDR3 length is 14 residues. The germline CDR1 and CDR2 sequences are MDHEN and SYDVKM. In DNA form, the CDR3 reads TGTGCCAGCAGTCCGGGACAGGCCCAGGACACCATATATTTT. The encoded protein is CASSPGQAQDTIYF.

This sequence joins TRBV18 and TRBJ1-1, with TRBD1 as a possible D gene (6 bases). CDR3 length equals 11 residues. Trimming removed 3 bases from V and 10 bases from J, with 9 bases in between. Germline values: CDR1 KGHSH, CDR2 LQKENI. This chain's CDR3 is CASSPGQSAFF. The CDR3 DNA sequence: TGTGCCAGCTCACCCGGACAGTCAGCTTTCTTT.

The rearrangement uses TRBV19 and TRBJ1-1; D is undetermined. This CDR3 is built from 14 residues. CDR1 is LNHDA, CDR2 SQIVND, per germline (reference sequence). V was pared by 3 bases and J by 3 bases, with 11 bases between. CDR3 nucleotides: TGTGCCAGTAGTATCCGGCACGGGGACACTGAAGCTTTCTTT. Its protein is CASSIRHGDTEAFF.